The clone carrying this TCR beta chain showed up just once. The antigen is undetermined. A sample-barcoded 5' primer and a J-beta primer mix were used in a second PCR of roughly 6 to 12 cycles. Researchers report that each sample yielded at least 2.5 million CDR3-containing paired-end reads. TCRdb itself ran the 5' RACE reads through MiXCR, one entry per CDR3 protein. This sample has about 1.7 million distinct CDR3 sequences, with approximately 30% found just once. This record comes from a study of blood T cells in healthy people across ages. Study-level points and caveats: Roughly linear declines in TCR beta diversity per million T cells occurred with age. Higher diversity and more naive CD4+ cells were features of long-lived donors, compared to aged donors.

Every donor gave roughly 9.2 milliliters of peripheral blood. This sequence was found in a woman in her twenties or thirties in good health. Sequenced input: blood.

The CDR3 nucleotides are TGCAGTACTCGGAACCCAATAACAGGGACTGACGAGCAGTACTTC. It is translated as CSTRNPITGTDEQYF. The V gene is TRBV20-1, the J gene TRBJ2-4, with D perhaps assigned TRBD1 or TRBD2 (6 bases each). The better agreement between TRBJ2-7 and the DNA end casts doubt on the J call. CDR1 is DFQATT, CDR2 SNEGSKA, per germline (reference sequence). The CDR3 is made up of 15 amino acids.